The 29 T cell receptor beta chains given below trace back to one sample, sequenced in a study of lymphopenia after photon versus proton radiotherapy. TCRdb's table, derived via immunoSEQ multiplex PCR, lists solely in-frame clones and lacks some. The sample holds about 68,000 clones, under 95% seen once. Specimen: peripheral blood, collected from a patient treated with photon-based radiotherapy. The receptors come from a woman aged 70-85 years with pancreatic cancer.

The genes are TRBV19 and TRBJ2-5; 7 bases match TRBD1. With 8 bases clipped from V and 2 bases from J, the junction kept 11 bases outside the gene matches. Per germline, CDR1 LNHDA and CDR2 SQIVND (reference sequence). CDR3 length equals 15 residues. The CDR3, as DNA: TGTGCCAGTGGCGATCGGGACAGCGATCAAGAGACCCAGTACTTC. Amino acids: CASGDRDSDQETQYF.

The chain recombines TRBV6-6 with TRBJ2-7; D call uncertain. Trimming pared 2 bases from V and 5 bases from J, leaving 4 bases between. Germline CDR1 and CDR2: MNHNY and SVGAGI (reference sequence). This CDR3 has 11 residues. The CDR3 sequence: CASSYLDEQYF. In DNA form, the CDR3 reads TGTGCCAGCAGTTACCTCGACGAGCAGTACTTC.

The rearrangement links TRBV19 to TRBJ2-7; D remains unclear. Trimming took off 5 bases at V and 4 bases at J, with 12 bases between the two ends. CDR3 size: 13 residues. CDR1 and CDR2 (germline): LNHDA, SQIVND (reference sequence). The DNA of the CDR3 is TGTGCCAGTAGTTTTTCAGAAGCTTACGAGCAGTACTTC. It specifies CASSFSEAYEQYF.

This clone was recorded a few times. The chain employs TRBV10-2 and TRBJ1-1, with a weak D call TRBD1 (5 bases). There are 13 residues in the CDR3. Germline V CDR1 and CDR2: WSHSY, SAAADI. V was shortened by 5 bases and J by 5 bases, with 12 bases between the two germline ends. CDR3 loop: CASSQGGGTEAFF. In nucleotides, the CDR3 is TGCGCCAGCAGTCAAGGTGGGGGAACTGAAGCTTTCTTT.

The chain carries TRBV6-1 and TRBJ1-5, with 8 bases that match TRBD1. Trimming took 10 bases from V and 6 from J; bases not matched to a gene: 11. The CDR3 contains 14 residues. Germline V gives CDR1 MNHNS, CDR2 SASEGT. DNA of the CDR3: TGTGCCACCTCTGACAGGGGAGAGGGTCAGCCCCAGCATTTT. Translation: CATSDRGEGQPQHF.

The V gene is TRBV7-2, the J gene TRBJ2-1; D remains ambiguous. V lost 0 bases, J lost 1 base, and 7 bases lay in between. Germline values: CDR1 SGHTA, CDR2 FQGNSA. The CDR3 length is 15 residues. The CDR3 DNA follows: TGTGCCAGCAGCTTAGCGACCGGGTCCTACAATGAGCAGTTCTTC. This gives the protein CASSLATGSYNEQFF.

The J gene is TRBJ2-7, the V gene TRBV21-1; the table's D call TRBD1 went unverified against the DNA. TRBV21-1 corresponds to a pseudogene. The CDR3 is 20 amino acids. CDR3 region: CASSKGARDRACGSSYEQYF. DNA of the CDR3: TGTGCCAGCAGCAAAGGGGCGAGGGACAGGGCTTGCGGGTCGTCCTACGAGCAGTACTTC.

The CDR3 is CASLGGSYPYEQYF. The CDR3 region has the DNA TGTGCCAGCTTGGGGGGTTCCTACCCCTACGAGCAGTACTTC. V is TRBV28 and J is TRBJ2-7, with D tentatively TRBD2 (6 bases). Germline CDR1 reads MDHEN; CDR2 reads SYDVKM. The length of the CDR3 is 14 residues. Trimming took off 8 bases at V and 2 bases at J, with 16 bases between the two ends.

This clone appeared a few times. The V gene is TRBV30, the J gene TRBJ2-6; D unresolved. V was pared by 2 bases and J by 0 bases, with 11 bases between. CDR1 GTSNPN and CDR2 SVGIG come from the germline V gene (reference sequence). The CDR3 has 16 amino acids. CDR3 region: CAWSPRRSSGANVLTF. As DNA, the CDR3 is TGTGCCTGGAGTCCCCGACGGAGCTCTGGGGCCAACGTCCTGACTTTC.

This sequence joins TRBV28 and TRBJ2-5; 11 nucleotides line up with TRBD2. The CDR3 extends over 14 amino acids. Germline V CDR1 and CDR2: MDHEN, SYDVKM. J was trimmed by 4 bases and V by 4 bases; bases with no gene match: 2. CDR3 region: CASSSLAGGETQYF. In nucleotides, the CDR3 is TGTGCCAGCAGTTCGCTAGCGGGAGGAGAGACCCAGTACTTC.

CDR3 DNA: TGCGCCAGCAGCTCTGGTACAGGGGGCGAGGAGACCCAGTACTTC. This translates into CASSSGTGGEETQYF. The rearrangement joins TRBV5-1 to TRBJ2-5; 9 bases agree with TRBD1. The V gene end was trimmed by 3 bases and the J gene end by 5 bases; junction bases not matched to a gene: 8. Germline V gene lookup returns CDR1 SGHRS and CDR2 YFSETQ. CDR3 length: 15 residues.

The rearrangement joins TRBV2 to TRBJ2-2; 9 positions agree with TRBD1. Trimming at V came to 2 bases and at J to 4 bases, leaving 2 bases not matched to a gene. The CDR3 runs to 15 residues. Germline V CDR1 and CDR2: SNHLY, FYNNEI. CDR3 sequence reads: CASSETGGGTGELFF. The CDR3 DNA follows: TGTGCCAGCAGTGAAACAGGGGGCGGCACCGGGGAGCTGTTTTTT.

The chain uses TRBV7-8 and TRBJ1-1; no reliable D call. V was pared by 5 bases and J by 0 bases, with 16 bases between. The CDR3 is 16 residues long. Germline lookup yields CDR1 SGHVS and CDR2 FQNEAQ. CDR3 sequence (DNA): TGTGCCAGCAGCCAAATGTCCGGACTCCTGAACACTGAAGCTTTCTTT. Translation: CASSQMSGLLNTEAFF.

The chain carries TRBV7-8 and TRBJ2-1; unclear D gene. V was shortened by 0 bases and J by 6 bases, with 6 bases between the two germline ends. From germline, CDR1 is SGHVS and CDR2 FQNEAQ. This CDR3 comprises 13 residues. The CDR3 region is CASSLANGNEQFF. Written as DNA, the CDR3 is TGTGCCAGCAGCTTAGCTAACGGCAATGAGCAGTTCTTC.

V is TRBV29-1 and J is TRBJ2-1; D is perhaps TRBD1 (7 bases). V lost 3 bases and J lost 12, with 27 bases in between. CDR3 length: 16 residues. From germline, CDR1 is SQVTM and CDR2 ANQGSEA. The CDR3 protein is CSVETAGTVPQRAQFF. The CDR3 bases are TGCAGCGTTGAGACGGCGGGGACAGTTCCCCAACGGGCGCAGTTCTTC.

The J gene is TRBJ2-7, the V gene TRBV29-1, with TRBD1 matching 9 bases. The trim removed 4 bases at V and 5 bases at J, leaving 9 bases unmatched. CDR3 length equals 14 residues. Germline lookup yields CDR1 SQVTM and CDR2 ANQGSEA. CDR3: CSVAGGTGKDEQYF. The CDR3 DNA is TGCAGCGTTGCCGGGGGGACAGGGAAGGACGAGCAGTACTTC.

The chain recombines TRBV6-1 with TRBJ1-5; D is unresolved. Trimming pared 2 bases from V and 2 bases from J, leaving 7 bases between. CDR1 and CDR2 (germline): MNHNS, SASEGT. The CDR3 spans 14 residues. CDR3 DNA sequence: TGTGCCAGCAGTGAATGGGCGCGCAATCAGCCCCAGCATTTT. Amino acids: CASSEWARNQPQHF.

This clone is a singleton in its sample. This chain joins TRBV7-2 and TRBJ2-3; 7 bases line up with TRBD2. The V gene end was trimmed by 5 bases and the J gene end by 5 bases; junction bases not matched to a gene: 10. Germline CDR1 reads SGHTA; CDR2 reads FQGNSA. The CDR3 runs to 15 residues. DNA of the CDR3: TGTGCCAGCAGCCTACCCTCGGGAGGAAAAGATACGCAGTATTTT. Amino acid sequence: CASSLPSGGKDTQYF.

The DNA of the CDR3 is TGTGCCAGCAGCTTGGGTGTCAGGGTGGGAGAGACCCAGTACTTC. Its translation: CASSLGVRVGETQYF. The chain uses TRBV5-6 and TRBJ2-5; D perhaps matches TRBD1 (5 bases). Germline CDR1 reads SGHDT; CDR2 reads YYEEEE. V gave up 0 bases and J gave up 4 bases, with 13 bases separating them. The CDR3 covers 15 residues.

The chain employs TRBV28 and TRBJ2-3; 15 bases align to TRBD2. V lost 5 bases and J lost 5; bases outside the gene matches: 8. This CDR3 region has 17 residues. Germline V gene sequence: CDR1 MDHEN, CDR2 SYDVKM. The CDR3 here is CASSLRTSGRVGDTQYF. The DNA of the CDR3 is TGTGCCAGCAGTCTCCGGACTAGCGGGAGGGTTGGAGATACGCAGTATTTT.

The CDR3, as DNA: TGCGCCAGCAGCTTGGGACACAGCACAGATACGCAGTATTTT. Translating it yields CASSLGHSTDTQYF. V usage is TRBV4-1 and J usage is TRBJ2-3; possible D gene TRBD1, 6 bases. This CDR3 spans 14 amino acids. Germline CDR1 and CDR2: MGHRA and YSYEKL. The V end lost 5 bases, the J end lost 0 bases, and 9 bases lay between the germline ends.

The rearrangement joins TRBV18 to TRBJ2-7; 7 positions match TRBD2. The CDR3 consists of 14 residues. Per germline, CDR1 KGHSH and CDR2 LQKENI. The J segment lost 9 bases and the V segment lost 0 bases, leaving 8 bases of the junction unmatched. CDR3: CASSPPGAGDRQYF. The CDR3 DNA sequence: TGTGCCAGCTCACCACCAGGGGCGGGAGACCGGCAGTACTTC.

The rearrangement joins TRBV28 to TRBJ2-5; 9 bases agree with TRBD2. From germline, CDR1 is MDHEN and CDR2 SYDVKM. The V and J ends lost 2 bases and 9 bases, in that order; junction bases with no gene match: 7. This CDR3 is built from 14 residues. The chain's CDR3 is CASSLRLAVWAQYF. Here the CDR3 DNA reads TGTGCCAGCAGTTTACGACTAGCGGTCTGGGCCCAGTACTTC.

The chain links TRBV27 to TRBJ2-7, with TRBD2 matching 7 bases. Germline values: CDR1 MNHEY, CDR2 SMNVEV (reference sequence). The CDR3 spans 15 residues. V lost 5 bases to trimming and J lost 4 bases; unmatched junction nucleotides: 11. This CDR3 reads CASSNPPAGRYEQYF. As DNA, the CDR3 is TGTGCCAGCAGTAACCCCCCAGCGGGAAGGTACGAGCAGTACTTC.

The chain employs TRBV25-1 and TRBJ2-7; D ambiguous. Deletions cut 0 bases from V and 4 bases from J, with 4 bases between. CDR1 MGHDK and CDR2 SYGVNS come from the germline V gene. This CDR3 has 12 amino acids. This CDR3 reads CASSEYGYEQYF. The CDR3 region has the DNA TGTGCCAGCAGTGAATATGGGTACGAGCAGTACTTC.

This sequence joins TRBV9 and TRBJ2-3; 8 bases are shared with TRBD2. CDR1 and CDR2 (germline): SGDLS, YYNGEE. The CDR3 totals 16 residues. After removal of 4 bases from V and 4 bases from J, the junction contained 11 bases not matched to a gene. CDR3 sequence reads: CASSQLTSGWADTQYF. The CDR3 region has the DNA TGTGCCAGCAGCCAACTTACTAGCGGATGGGCAGATACGCAGTATTTT.

The chain carries TRBV2 and TRBJ2-7; D may be TRBD1 or TRBD2 (5 bases each). This CDR3 spans 13 amino acids. From germline, CDR1 is SNHLY and CDR2 FYNNEI. Between the trimmed V and J ends, which lost 10 bases and 1 base, there was a span of 14 bases. CDR3 bases: TGTGCCACCCAAAGGGGACCATCCTACGAGCAGTACTTC. Its protein product is CATQRGPSYEQYF.

The CDR3 loop reads CASSPFIGSETQYF. The CDR3 DNA sequence: TGCGCCAGCAGCCCATTTATTGGTAGCGAGACCCAGTACTTC. The V and J genes are TRBV4-1 and TRBJ2-5; D is unclear. This CDR3 contains 14 residues. Germline CDR1 MGHRA, CDR2 YSYEKL. V gave up 4 bases and J gave up 5 bases, with 14 bases separating them.

V is TRBV28 and J is TRBJ2-7, with D unresolved. The CDR3 is 14 residues long. Germline V gene data show CDR1 as MDHEN and CDR2 as SYDVKM. Between the trimmed V and J ends, which lost 5 bases and 2 bases, there was a span of 13 bases. This CDR3 is CASSPPAETYEQYF. The CDR3 DNA sequence: TGTGCCAGCAGTCCTCCGGCAGAAACCTACGAGCAGTACTTC. Supplemented by reference TRBV28 and TRBJ2-7, the full variable domain reads DVKVTQSSRYLVKRTGEKVFLECVQDMDHENMFWYRQDPGLGLRLIYFSYDVKMKEKGDIPEGYSVSREKKERFSLILESASTNQTSMYLCASSPPAETYEQYFGPGTRLTVT.